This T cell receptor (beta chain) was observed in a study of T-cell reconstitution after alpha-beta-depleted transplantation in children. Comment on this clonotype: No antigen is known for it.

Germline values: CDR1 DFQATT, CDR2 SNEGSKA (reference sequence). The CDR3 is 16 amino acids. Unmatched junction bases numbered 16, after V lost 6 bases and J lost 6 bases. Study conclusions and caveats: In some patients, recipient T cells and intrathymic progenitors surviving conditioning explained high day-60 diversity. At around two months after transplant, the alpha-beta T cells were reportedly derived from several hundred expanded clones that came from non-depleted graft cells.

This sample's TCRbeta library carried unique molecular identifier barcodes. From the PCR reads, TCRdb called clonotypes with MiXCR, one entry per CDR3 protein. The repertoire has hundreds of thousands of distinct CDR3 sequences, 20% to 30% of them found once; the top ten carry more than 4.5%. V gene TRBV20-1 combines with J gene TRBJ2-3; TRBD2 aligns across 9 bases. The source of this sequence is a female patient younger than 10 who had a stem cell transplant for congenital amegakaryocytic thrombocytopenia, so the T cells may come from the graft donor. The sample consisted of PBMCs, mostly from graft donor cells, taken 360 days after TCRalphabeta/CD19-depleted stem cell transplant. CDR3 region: CSAEGGSGRLADTQYF. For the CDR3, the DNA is TGCAGTGCCGAAGGTGGTAGCGGGAGACTGGCGGATACGCAGTATTTT.